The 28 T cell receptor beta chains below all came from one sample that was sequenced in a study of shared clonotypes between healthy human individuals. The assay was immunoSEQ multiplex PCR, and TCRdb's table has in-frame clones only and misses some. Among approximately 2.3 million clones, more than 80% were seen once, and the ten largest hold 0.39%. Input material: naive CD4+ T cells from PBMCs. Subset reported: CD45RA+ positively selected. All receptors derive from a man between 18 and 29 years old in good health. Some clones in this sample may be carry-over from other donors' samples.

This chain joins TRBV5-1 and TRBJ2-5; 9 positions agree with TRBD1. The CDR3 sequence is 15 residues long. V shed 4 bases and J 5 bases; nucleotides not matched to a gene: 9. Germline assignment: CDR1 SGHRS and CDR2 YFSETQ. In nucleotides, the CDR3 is TGCGCCAGCAGCACCCTAACAGGGGGCGGGGAGACCCAGTACTTC. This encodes CASSTLTGGGETQYF. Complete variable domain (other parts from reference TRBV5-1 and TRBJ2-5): KAGVTQTPRYLIKTRGQQVTLSCSPISGHRSVSWYQQTPGQGLQFLFEYFSETQRNKGNFPGRFSGRQFSNSRSEMNVSTLELGDSALYLCASSTLTGGGETQYFGPGTRLLVL.

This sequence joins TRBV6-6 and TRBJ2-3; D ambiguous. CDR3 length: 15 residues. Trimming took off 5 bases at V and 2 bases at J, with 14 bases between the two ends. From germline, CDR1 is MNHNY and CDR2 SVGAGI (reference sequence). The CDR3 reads CASSTISEPTDTQYF. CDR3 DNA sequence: TGTGCCAGCAGTACGATCAGCGAACCCACAGATACGCAGTATTTT.

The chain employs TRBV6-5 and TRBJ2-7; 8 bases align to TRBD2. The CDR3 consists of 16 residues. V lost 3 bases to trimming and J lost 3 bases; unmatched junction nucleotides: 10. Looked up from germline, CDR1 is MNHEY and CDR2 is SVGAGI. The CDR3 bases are TGTGCCAGCAGTTATCATAGCGGGATCGGCCGCTACGAGCAGTACTTC. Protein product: CASSYHSGIGRYEQYF.

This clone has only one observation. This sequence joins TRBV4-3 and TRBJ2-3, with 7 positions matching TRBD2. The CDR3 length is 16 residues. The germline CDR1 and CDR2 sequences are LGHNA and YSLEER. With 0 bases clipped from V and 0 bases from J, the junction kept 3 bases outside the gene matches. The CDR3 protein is CASSQEAGASTDTQYF. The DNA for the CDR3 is TGCGCCAGCAGCCAAGAGGCGGGAGCCAGCACAGATACGCAGTATTTT.

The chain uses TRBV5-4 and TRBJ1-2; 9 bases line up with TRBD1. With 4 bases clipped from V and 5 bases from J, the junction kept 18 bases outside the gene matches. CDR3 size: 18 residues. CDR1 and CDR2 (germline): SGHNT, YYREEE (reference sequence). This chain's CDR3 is CASSPNGGQGALVYGYTF. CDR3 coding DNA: TGTGCCAGCAGCCCCAACGGGGGACAGGGAGCGCTTGTGTATGGCTACACCTTC.

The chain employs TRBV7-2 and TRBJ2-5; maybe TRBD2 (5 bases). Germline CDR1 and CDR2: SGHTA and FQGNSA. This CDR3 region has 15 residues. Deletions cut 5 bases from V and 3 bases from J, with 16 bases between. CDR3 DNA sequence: TGTGCCAGCAGCGCAAGAAGAGGGTTGGAAGAGACCCAGTACTTC. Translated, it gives CASSARRGLEETQYF.

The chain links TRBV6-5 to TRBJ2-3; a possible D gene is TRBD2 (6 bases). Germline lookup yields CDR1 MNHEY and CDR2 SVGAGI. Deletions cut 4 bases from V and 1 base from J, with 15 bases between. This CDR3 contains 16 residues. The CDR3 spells CASSSTRTRGTDTQYF. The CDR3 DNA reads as TGTGCCAGCAGTTCGACTAGGACAAGGGGCACAGATACGCAGTATTTT.

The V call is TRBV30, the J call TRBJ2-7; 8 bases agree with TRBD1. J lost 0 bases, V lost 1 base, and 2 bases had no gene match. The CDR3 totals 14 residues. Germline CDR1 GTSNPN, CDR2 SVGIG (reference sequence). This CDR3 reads CAWSEGTGSYEQYF. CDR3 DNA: TGTGCCTGGAGTGAGGGGACAGGCTCCTACGAGCAGTACTTC.

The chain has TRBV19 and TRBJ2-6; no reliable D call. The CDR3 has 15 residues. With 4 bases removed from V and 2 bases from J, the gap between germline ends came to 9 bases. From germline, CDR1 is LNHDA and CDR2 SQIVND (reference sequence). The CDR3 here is CASSKVSTGANVLTF. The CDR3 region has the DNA TGTGCCAGTAGTAAGGTCTCGACTGGGGCCAACGTCCTGACTTTC.

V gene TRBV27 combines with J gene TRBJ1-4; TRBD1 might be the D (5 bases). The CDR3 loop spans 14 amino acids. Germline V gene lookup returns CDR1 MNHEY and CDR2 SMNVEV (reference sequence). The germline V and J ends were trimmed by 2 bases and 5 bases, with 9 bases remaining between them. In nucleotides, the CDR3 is TGTGCCAGCAGTTTACTCGACAGCAATGAAAAACTGTTTTTT. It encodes CASSLLDSNEKLFF.

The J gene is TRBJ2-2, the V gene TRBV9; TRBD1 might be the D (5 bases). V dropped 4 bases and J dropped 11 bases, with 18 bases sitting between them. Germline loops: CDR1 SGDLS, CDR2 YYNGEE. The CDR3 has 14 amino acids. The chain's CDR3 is CASSTLGAQVELFF. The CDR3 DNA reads TGTGCCAGCAGCACTCTTGGGGCCCAAGTCGAGCTGTTTTTT.

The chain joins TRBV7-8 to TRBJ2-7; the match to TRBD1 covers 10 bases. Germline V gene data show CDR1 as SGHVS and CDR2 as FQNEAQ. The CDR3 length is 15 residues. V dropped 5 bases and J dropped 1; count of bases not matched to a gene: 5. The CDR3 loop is CASSLDRGQSYEQYF. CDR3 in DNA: TGTGCCAGCAGCCTAGACAGGGGGCAGTCCTACGAGCAGTACTTC.

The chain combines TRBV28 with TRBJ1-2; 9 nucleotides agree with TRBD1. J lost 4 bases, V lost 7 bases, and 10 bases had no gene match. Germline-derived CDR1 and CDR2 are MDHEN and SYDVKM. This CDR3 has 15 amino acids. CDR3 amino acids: CASNLGTGYLYGYTF. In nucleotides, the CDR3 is TGTGCCAGCAATTTGGGGACAGGGTACCTCTATGGCTACACCTTC.

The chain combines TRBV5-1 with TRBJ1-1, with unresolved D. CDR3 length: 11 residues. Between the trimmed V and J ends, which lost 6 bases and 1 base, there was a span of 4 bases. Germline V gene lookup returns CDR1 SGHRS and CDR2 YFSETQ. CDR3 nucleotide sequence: TGCGCCAGCAAGGCGAACACTGAAGCTTTCTTT. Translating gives CASKANTEAFF.

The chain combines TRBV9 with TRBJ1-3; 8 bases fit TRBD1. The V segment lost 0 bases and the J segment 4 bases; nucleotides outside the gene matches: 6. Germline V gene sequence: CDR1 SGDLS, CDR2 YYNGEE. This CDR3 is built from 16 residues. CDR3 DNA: TGTGCCAGCAGCGTAGCTACAGGGGGTGGAGGAAACACCATATATTTT. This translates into CASSVATGGGGNTIYF.

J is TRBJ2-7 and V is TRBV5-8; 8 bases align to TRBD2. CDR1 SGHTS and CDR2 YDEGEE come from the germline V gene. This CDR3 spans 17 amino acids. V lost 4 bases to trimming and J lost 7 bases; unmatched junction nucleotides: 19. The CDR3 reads CASSRGASGSRGREQYF. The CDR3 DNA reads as TGTGCCAGCAGCAGGGGGGCTAGCGGGTCACGGGGTCGTGAGCAGTACTTC.

Written as DNA, the CDR3 is TGTGCCAGCAGTTTGACAGGGAGGGCAGAGACCCAGTACTTC. The encoded protein is CASSLTGRAETQYF. The rearrangement joins TRBV27 to TRBJ2-5; D could derive from TRBD1 or TRBD2 (7 bases each). Trimming cost V 3 bases and J 4 bases, with 12 bases left between them. Looked up from germline, CDR1 is MNHEY and CDR2 is SMNVEV (reference sequence). The CDR3 spans 14 residues.

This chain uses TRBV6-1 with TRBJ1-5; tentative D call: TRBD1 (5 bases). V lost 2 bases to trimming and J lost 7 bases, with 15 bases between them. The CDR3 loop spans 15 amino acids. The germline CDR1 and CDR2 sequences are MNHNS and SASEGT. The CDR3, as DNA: TGTGCCAGCAGTGAATGGGGCGGTGGGGGGCAGCCCCAGCATTTT. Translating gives CASSEWGGGGQPQHF.

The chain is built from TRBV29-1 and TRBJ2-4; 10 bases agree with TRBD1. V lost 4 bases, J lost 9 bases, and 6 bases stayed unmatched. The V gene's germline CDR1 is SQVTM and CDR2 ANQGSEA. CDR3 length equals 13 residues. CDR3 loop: CSVVRDRGTIQYF. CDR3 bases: TGCAGCGTTGTAAGGGACAGGGGTACCATTCAGTACTTC. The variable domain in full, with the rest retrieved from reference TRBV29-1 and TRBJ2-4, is SAVISQKPSRDICQRGTSLTIQCQVDSQVTMMFWYRQQPGQSLTLIATANQGSEATYESGFVIDKFPISRPNLTFSTLTVSNMSPEDSSIYLCSVVRDRGTIQYFGAGTRLSVL.

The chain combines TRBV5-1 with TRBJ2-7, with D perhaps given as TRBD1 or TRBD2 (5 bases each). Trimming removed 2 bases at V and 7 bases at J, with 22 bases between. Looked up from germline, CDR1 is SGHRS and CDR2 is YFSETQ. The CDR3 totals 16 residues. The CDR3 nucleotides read TGCGCCAGCAGCTTTGGGACCTCCCCCTGGAAAGAGGAGCAGTACTTC. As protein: CASSFGTSPWKEEQYF.

The CDR3 here is CASSSSLAGGTDTQYF. The CDR3, as DNA: TGTGCCAGCAGTTCCTCGCTAGCGGGAGGCACAGATACGCAGTATTTT. J is TRBJ2-3 and V is TRBV11-2, with 10 bases identical to TRBD2. Germline lookup yields CDR1 SGHAT and CDR2 FQNNGV. V gave up 6 bases and J gave up 1 base; unmatched junction bases: 7. The CDR3 contains 16 residues.

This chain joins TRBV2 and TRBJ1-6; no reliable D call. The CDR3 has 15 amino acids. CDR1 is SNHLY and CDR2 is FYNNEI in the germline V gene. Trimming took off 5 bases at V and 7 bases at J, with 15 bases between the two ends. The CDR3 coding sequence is TGTGCCAGCAGTTATCGGACGGATGGGAATTCACCCCTCCACTTT. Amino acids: CASSYRTDGNSPLHF.

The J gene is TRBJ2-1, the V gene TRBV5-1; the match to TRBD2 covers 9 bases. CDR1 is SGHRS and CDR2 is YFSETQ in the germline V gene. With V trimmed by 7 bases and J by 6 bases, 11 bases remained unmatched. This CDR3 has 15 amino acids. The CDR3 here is CASASIAGDSNEQFF. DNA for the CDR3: TGCGCCAGCGCATCGATAGCGGGAGATAGCAATGAGCAGTTCTTC.

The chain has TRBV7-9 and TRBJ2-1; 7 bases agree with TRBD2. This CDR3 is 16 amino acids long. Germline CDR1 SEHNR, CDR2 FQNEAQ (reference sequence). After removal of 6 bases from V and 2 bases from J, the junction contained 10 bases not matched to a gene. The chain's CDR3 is CASRRGLAGAYNEQFF. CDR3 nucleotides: TGTGCCAGCAGGCGAGGGCTGGCGGGAGCCTACAATGAGCAGTTCTTC.

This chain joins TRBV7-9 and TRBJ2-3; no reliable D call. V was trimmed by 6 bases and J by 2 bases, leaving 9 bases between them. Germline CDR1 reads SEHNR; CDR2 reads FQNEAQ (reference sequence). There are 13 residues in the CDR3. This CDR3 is CASRQNPTDTQYF. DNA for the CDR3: TGTGCCAGCAGACAGAACCCCACAGATACGCAGTATTTT.

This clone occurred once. The CDR3 DNA reads as TGTGCCAGCAGTTTTGAGAGGGGAATGAACACTGAAGCTTTCTTT. Its translation is CASSFERGMNTEAFF. The V gene is TRBV28, the J gene TRBJ1-1, with D maybe TRBD1 (5 bases). Trimming took 3 bases from V and 0 from J, leaving 11 bases between them. CDR3 length: 15 residues. Germline V lookup: CDR1 MDHEN, CDR2 SYDVKM.

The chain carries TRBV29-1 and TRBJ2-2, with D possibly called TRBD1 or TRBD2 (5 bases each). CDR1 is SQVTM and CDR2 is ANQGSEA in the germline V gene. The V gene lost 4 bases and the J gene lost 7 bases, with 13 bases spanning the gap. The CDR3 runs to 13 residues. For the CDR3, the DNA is TGCAGCGTTGCCCGGGGCACGAGCGGGGAGCTGTTTTTT. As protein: CSVARGTSGELFF.

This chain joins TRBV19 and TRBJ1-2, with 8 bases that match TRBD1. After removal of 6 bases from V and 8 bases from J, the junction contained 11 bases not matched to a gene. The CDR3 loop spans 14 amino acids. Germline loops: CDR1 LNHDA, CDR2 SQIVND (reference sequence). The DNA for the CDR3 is TGTGCCAGTAGCCCAATGGACAGGGCTGGGGGCTACACCTTC. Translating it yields CASSPMDRAGGYTF. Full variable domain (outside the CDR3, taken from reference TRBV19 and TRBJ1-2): DGGITQSPKYLFRKEGQNVTLSCEQNLNHDAMYWYRQDPGQGLRLIYYSQIVNDFQKGDIAEGYSVSREKKESFPLTVTSAQKNPTAFYLCASSPMDRAGGYTFGSGTRLTVV.